One sample yielded the 29 T cell receptor beta chains listed below, sequenced in a study of graft-versus-host responses after intestinal transplantation. The protocol was immunoSEQ multiplex PCR, while the TCRdb copy is restricted to in-frame clones and leaves out a portion. This sample yields about 15,000 clones, of which about 34% are seen a single time; around 2% belongs to the top ten. Investigators plated around 200,000 CFSE-labeled responder cells together with around 200,000 irradiated stimulator cells labeled with violet dye. Sample: alloreactive CD8+ T cells from a mixed lymphocyte reaction culture, taken before intestinal transplant. Subset specified: CFSE-low proliferating T cells sorted from roughly 6-day pre-transplant mixed lymphocyte reaction (GvH or HvG direction). All receptors derive from a human patient who received an intestinal transplant.

The genes are TRBV4-3 and TRBJ2-1; 9 nucleotides line up with TRBD1. J was trimmed by 6 bases and V by 5 bases; bases with no gene match: 8. Germline CDR1 LGHNA, CDR2 YSLEER. The CDR3 consists of 15 residues. The CDR3 is CASSLGQGTLNEQFF. CDR3 coding DNA: TGCGCCAGCAGCTTAGGACAGGGGACTCTCAATGAGCAGTTCTTC.

V usage is TRBV30 and J usage is TRBJ2-7, with 11 positions matching TRBD2. V trimming: 3 bases; J trimming: 4 bases; junction bases outside the gene matches: 2. This CDR3 has 13 amino acids. Germline CDR1 is GTSNPN and CDR2 is SVGIG (reference sequence). For the CDR3, the DNA is TGTGCCTGGAGCCTAGCGGGGGGTTACGAGCAGTACTTC. This sequence encodes CAWSLAGGYEQYF.

The CDR3 loop reads CAPDRGLRTEAFF. The CDR3 DNA follows: TGTGCCCCAGACAGGGGGCTGCGGACTGAAGCTTTCTTT. The rearrangement links TRBV15 to TRBJ1-1; 10 bases map to TRBD1. The junction had 8 bases not matched to a gene; V was cut back by 11 bases and J by 5 bases. The length of the CDR3 is 13 residues. Per germline, CDR1 LNHNV and CDR2 YYDKDF (reference sequence).

J is TRBJ2-5 and V is TRBV27; D gene ambiguous. The DNA end is more similar to TRBJ2-7, so the J call may be wrong. CDR3 length: 13 amino acids. CDR1 is MNHEY and CDR2 is SMNVEV in the germline V gene (reference sequence). CDR3: CASSLGGTYEQYF. The CDR3 nucleotides are TGTGCCAGCAGTTTAGGCGGCACCTACGAGCAGTACTTC.

This clone occurred a few times. The conserved final phenylalanine or tryptophan is absent from the CDR3, which likely points to a read error. V and J are TRBV5-1 and TRBJ2-7; D is undetermined. Germline V lookup: CDR1 SGHRS, CDR2 YFSETQ. V shed 0 bases and J shed 1 base, with 8 bases lying between them. This CDR3 region has 14 residues. The CDR3 nucleotides are TGCGCCAGCAGCTTGGCCGACAATTCCTACGAGCAGTACCTC. It encodes CASSLADNSYEQYL.

This chain connects TRBV6-4 to TRBJ2-7, with 8 bases fitting TRBD1. The CDR3 is 16 amino acids. The junction had 15 bases not matched to a gene; V was cut back by 9 bases and J by 2 bases. Germline V CDR1 and CDR2: MRHNA, SNTAGT. The CDR3 protein is CASNYLDRASPYEQYF. As DNA, the CDR3 is TGTGCCAGTAATTACCTGGACAGGGCGAGCCCCTACGAGCAGTACTTC.

This clone was observed a few times. The chain links TRBV13 to TRBJ1-1; D not certain. The CDR3 length is 13 residues. V was clipped by 3 bases and J by 1 base, with 6 bases between them. Per germline, CDR1 PRHDT and CDR2 FYEKMQ (reference sequence). The CDR3 coding sequence is TGTGCCAGCAGCTTCTCAGGGAACACTGAAGCTTTCTTT. Protein: CASSFSGNTEAFF.

The chain couples TRBV11-2 to TRBJ2-7; the D is unclear. V was pared by 5 bases and J by 1 base, with 6 bases between. Looked up from germline, CDR1 is SGHAT and CDR2 is FQNNGV. This CDR3 is 12 amino acids long. The DNA of the CDR3 is TGTGCCAGCAGCCAGGCGTCCTACGAGCAGTACTTC. It codes for CASSQASYEQYF.

V gene TRBV27 combines with J gene TRBJ2-4; no clear D. V lost 0 bases to trimming and J lost 9 bases, with 9 bases between them. This CDR3 has 13 residues. CDR1 is MNHEY, CDR2 SMNVEV, per germline (reference sequence). CDR3 bases: TGTGCCAGCAGTTTATCAATCAGTGGCATTCAGTACTTC. Translating it yields CASSLSISGIQYF.

This clone was picked up one time. The chain combines TRBV30 with TRBJ1-3; no definite D call. The length of the CDR3 is 13 residues. Trimming removed 0 bases from V and 6 bases from J, with 9 bases in between. Germline V CDR1 and CDR2: GTSNPN, SVGIG (reference sequence). The CDR3 spells CAWSVYSENTIYF. DNA for the CDR3: TGTGCCTGGAGTGTTTATTCAGAAAACACCATATATTTT.

This clone is classed as medium-sized. The chain employs TRBV10-1 and TRBJ1-1; 9 bases are shared with TRBD1. The V gene's germline CDR1 is WNHNN and CDR2 SYGVQD (reference sequence). There are 14 residues in the CDR3. J lost 4 bases, V lost 8 bases, and 8 bases had no gene match. The CDR3 region is CASFYRGRFTEAFF. The CDR3 coding sequence is TGCGCCAGCTTCTACAGGGGGCGGTTCACTGAAGCTTTCTTT.

The chain is built from TRBV7-9 and TRBJ1-2, with D possibly TRBD1 on 6 matching bases. Per germline, CDR1 SEHNR and CDR2 FQNEAQ (reference sequence). Trimming took off 5 bases at V and 5 bases at J, with 27 bases between the two ends. This CDR3 is built from 18 residues. The CDR3 nucleotides read TGTGCCAGCAGCAGTACCATAGTGACAGGAAACGTTTGGTATGGCTACACCTTC. It specifies CASSSTIVTGNVWYGYTF.

The rearrangement uses TRBV7-2 and TRBJ2-7, with a possible D match to TRBD1 (6 bases). Looked up from germline, CDR1 is SGHTA and CDR2 is FQGNSA. CDR3 size: 14 residues. Trimming cost V 3 bases and J 2 bases, with 11 bases left between them. The chain's CDR3 is CASSFHRQAYEQYF. In nucleotides, the CDR3 is TGTGCCAGCAGCTTCCACCGACAGGCCTACGAGCAGTACTTC.

The rearrangement uses TRBV11-3 and TRBJ1-2, with TRBD1 identical over 9 bases. This CDR3 is built from 14 residues. Germline V lookup: CDR1 SGHNT, CDR2 YENEEA. The V and J ends lost 4 bases and 2 bases, in that order; junction bases with no gene match: 2. The CDR3: CASSSGTGNYGYTF. Written as DNA, the CDR3 is TGTGCCAGCAGCTCCGGGACAGGGAACTATGGCTACACCTTC.

This clone was seen only a few times. V and J are TRBV27 and TRBJ1-2; D may be TRBD1 (5 bases). Germline V gene data show CDR1 as MNHEY and CDR2 as SMNVEV (reference sequence). The CDR3 is made up of 14 amino acids. Trimming cost V 2 bases and J 4 bases, with 11 bases left between them. The CDR3 nucleotides are TGTGCCAGCAGTTTAGGGGCAGGGATCTATGGCTACACCTTC. Translated: CASSLGAGIYGYTF.

This clone counts as medium-sized. This sequence joins TRBV4-3 and TRBJ1-4; 9 bases map to TRBD1. The CDR3 sequence is 15 residues long. The V segment lost 6 bases and the J segment 4 bases; nucleotides outside the gene matches: 6. Germline V gives CDR1 LGHNA, CDR2 YSLEER. CDR3 coding DNA: TGCGCCAGCAGGACGGACAGGGGCCTTAATGAAAAACTGTTTTTT. Its protein product is CASRTDRGLNEKLFF.

The rearrangement joins TRBV4-3 to TRBJ2-1, with D possibly being TRBD1 (5 bases). Trimming left V 0 bases short and J 4 bases short, with 10 bases between. Germline lookup yields CDR1 LGHNA and CDR2 YSLEER. The CDR3 spans 15 residues. CDR3 DNA sequence: TGCGCCAGCAGCCAAGATAGTTCAGGGTACAATGAGCAGTTCTTC. It encodes CASSQDSSGYNEQFF.

The chain recombines TRBV4-3 with TRBJ1-2; TRBD1 matches 7 bases. The CDR3 contains 15 residues. CDR1 is LGHNA, CDR2 YSLEER, per germline. The J segment lost 6 bases and the V segment lost 4 bases, leaving 11 bases of the junction unmatched. For the CDR3, the DNA is TGCGCCAGCAGCCCAACAGACAGGGCGACTGATGGCTACACCTTC. Translating gives CASSPTDRATDGYTF.

The J gene is TRBJ1-4, the V gene TRBV18, with D hard to call. V was clipped by 1 base and J by 1 base, with 7 bases between them. The CDR3 loop spans 15 amino acids. CDR1 KGHSH and CDR2 LQKENI come from the germline V gene. CDR3 residues: CASSPRSETNEKLFF. CDR3 coding DNA: TGTGCCAGCTCACCACGGTCAGAAACTAATGAAAAACTGTTTTTT.

This chain joins TRBV30 and TRBJ2-7; no clear D. The length of the CDR3 is 13 residues. V was pared by 3 bases and J by 1 base, with 10 bases between. Germline CDR1 is GTSNPN and CDR2 is SVGIG (reference sequence). The CDR3 loop is CAWSLGYSYEQYF. CDR3 nucleotides: TGTGCCTGGAGCCTAGGCTATTCCTACGAGCAGTACTTC.

This clone has more than one count but fewer than ten. This rearrangement joins TRBV7-8 to TRBJ2-3; the D gene is possibly TRBD2 (5 bases). This CDR3 is 14 amino acids long. V gave up 3 bases and J gave up 3 bases, with 10 bases separating them. In germline, CDR1 is SGHVS, CDR2 FQNEAQ. The chain's CDR3 is CASSLRAGTDTQYF. In DNA, the CDR3 is TGTGCCAGCAGCTTGAGGGCCGGTACAGATACGCAGTATTTT.

The J gene is TRBJ2-1, the V gene TRBV30, with 8 bases lining up with TRBD1. This CDR3 spans 13 amino acids. V lost 8 bases to trimming and J lost 5 bases; unmatched junction nucleotides: 8. From germline, CDR1 is GTSNPN and CDR2 SVGIG (reference sequence). The CDR3 nucleotides read TGTGCCGGAGAGGACAGGGATAACAATGAGCAGTTCTTC. Its translation: CAGEDRDNNEQFF.

This clone was seen only a few times. The rearrangement links TRBV10-2 to TRBJ2-3, with D perhaps TRBD2 (7 bases). The CDR3 contains 15 residues. Germline V gene lookup returns CDR1 WSHSY and CDR2 SAAADI. V lost 6 bases to trimming and J lost 0 bases, with 13 bases between them. The CDR3 nucleotides are TGCGCCAGCAGATCCGCGGGGGCTAGCACAGATACGCAGTATTTT. Its translation: CASRSAGASTDTQYF.

The V and J genes are TRBV9 and TRBJ1-2, with 7 bases lining up with TRBD1. This CDR3 region has 15 residues. Germline values: CDR1 SGDLS, CDR2 YYNGEE. V shed 1 base and J 5 bases; nucleotides not matched to a gene: 8. CDR3 coding DNA: TGTGCCAGCAGCGTATCAAGGGGACAGCAATATGGCTACACCTTC. Translated, it gives CASSVSRGQQYGYTF.

The chain recombines TRBV4-3 with TRBJ2-7; the match to TRBD2 covers 8 bases. The CDR3 contains 16 residues. CDR1 is LGHNA and CDR2 is YSLEER in the germline V gene. V was pared by 0 bases and J by 3 bases, with 7 bases of the junction left unmatched. The CDR3 nucleotides are TGCGCCAGCAGCCAAGAAGCTGGCGGGACTAGCTACGAGCAGTACTTC. This translates into CASSQEAGGTSYEQYF.

This sequence joins TRBV4-1 and TRBJ1-2; 8 nucleotides agree with TRBD1. The CDR3 loop spans 13 amino acids. Germline assignment: CDR1 MGHRA and CDR2 YSYEKL. V lost 4 bases and J lost 6; bases outside the gene matches: 4. CDR3 loop: CASSPDRGNGYTF. The CDR3 DNA reads as TGCGCCAGCAGCCCCGACAGGGGCAATGGCTACACCTTC.

This chain links TRBV7-9 with TRBJ2-5; 10 nucleotides align to TRBD1. Unmatched junction bases numbered 8, after V lost 5 bases and J lost 5 bases. CDR1 and CDR2 (germline): SEHNR, FQNEAQ (reference sequence). This CDR3 contains 15 residues. The CDR3 DNA reads as TGTGCCAGCAGCCCCCGACAGGGGGCCACGGAGACCCAGTACTTC. Translated, it gives CASSPRQGATETQYF.

The V and J genes are TRBV27 and TRBJ2-2; D unresolved. The V and J ends lost 7 bases and 0 bases respectively, with 6 bases between them. Germline CDR1 is MNHEY and CDR2 is SMNVEV (reference sequence). The length of the CDR3 is 13 residues. DNA for the CDR3: TGTGCCAGCATAGAATCGAACACCGGGGAGCTGTTTTTT. Protein: CASIESNTGELFF.

The chain recombines TRBV19 with TRBJ2-5, with 9 bases matching TRBD2. CDR1 and CDR2 from the germline V gene are LNHDA and SQIVND (reference sequence). Trimming at V came to 3 bases and at J to 5 bases, leaving 7 bases not matched to a gene. This CDR3 contains 15 residues. This CDR3 is CASSIAGGPRETQYF. Here the CDR3 DNA reads TGTGCCAGTAGTATCGCGGGGGGGCCGAGGGAGACCCAGTACTTC.